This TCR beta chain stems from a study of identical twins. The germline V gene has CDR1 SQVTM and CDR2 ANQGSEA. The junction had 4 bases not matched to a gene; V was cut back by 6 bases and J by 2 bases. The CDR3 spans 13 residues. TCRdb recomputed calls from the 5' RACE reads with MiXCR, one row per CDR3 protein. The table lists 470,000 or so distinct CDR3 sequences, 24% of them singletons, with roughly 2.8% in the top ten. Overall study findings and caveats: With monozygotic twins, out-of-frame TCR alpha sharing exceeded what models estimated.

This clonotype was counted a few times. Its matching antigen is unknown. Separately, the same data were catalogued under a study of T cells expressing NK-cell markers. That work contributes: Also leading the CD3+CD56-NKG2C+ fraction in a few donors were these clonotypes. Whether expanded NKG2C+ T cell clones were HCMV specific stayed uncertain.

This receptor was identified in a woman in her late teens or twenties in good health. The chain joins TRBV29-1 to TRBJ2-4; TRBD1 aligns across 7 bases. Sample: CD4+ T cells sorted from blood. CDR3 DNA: TGCAGCGTCACCAGGGGGACCAAAAACATTCAGTACTTC. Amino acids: CSVTRGTKNIQYF.